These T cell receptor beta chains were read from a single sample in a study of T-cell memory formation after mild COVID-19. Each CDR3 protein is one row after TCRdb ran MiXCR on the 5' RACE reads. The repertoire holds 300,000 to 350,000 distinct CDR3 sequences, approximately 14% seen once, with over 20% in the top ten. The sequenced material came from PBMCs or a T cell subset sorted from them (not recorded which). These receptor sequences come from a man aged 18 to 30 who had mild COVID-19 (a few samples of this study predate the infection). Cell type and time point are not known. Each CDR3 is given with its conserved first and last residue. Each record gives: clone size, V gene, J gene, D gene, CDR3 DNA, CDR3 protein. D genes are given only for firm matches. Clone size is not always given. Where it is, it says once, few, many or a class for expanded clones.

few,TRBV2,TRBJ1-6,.,TGTGCCAGCCAGGCGGACGAATCCAATTCACCCCTCCACTTT,CASQADESNSPLHF
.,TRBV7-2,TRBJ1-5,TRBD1,TGTGCCAGCAGCGCACAGGGGGAATGGGAGCCCCAGCATTTT,CASSAQGEWEPQHF
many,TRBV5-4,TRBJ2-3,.,TGTGCCAGCAGCTTGGGGACAACAGATACGCAGTATTTT,CASSLGTTDTQYF
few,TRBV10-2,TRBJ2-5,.,TGCGCCAGCAGAGCTACTACAGGATTCCAAGAGACCCAGTACTTC,CASRATTGFQETQYF
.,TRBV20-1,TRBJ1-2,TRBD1,TGCAGTGCTAGAGATTCAGGGGGCAGGATGTATGGCTACACCTTC,CSARDSGGRMYGYTF
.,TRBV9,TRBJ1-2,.,TGTGCCAGCAGCGTAGCGGACGGCTTCTATGGCTACACCTTC,CASSVADGFYGYTF
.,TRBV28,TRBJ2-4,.,TGTGCCACCAAGGGGGGTTTCGGCCCCCGAGCCAAAAACATTCAGTACTTC,CATKGGFGPRAKNIQYF
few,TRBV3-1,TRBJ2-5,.,TGTGCCAGCAGTCGCAGGGGTCTCCAAGAGACCCAGTACTTC,CASSRRGLQETQYF
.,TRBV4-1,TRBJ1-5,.,TGCGCCAGCAGCCTGTACCGGGACATCTATCAGCCCCAGCATTTT,CASSLYRDIYQPQHF
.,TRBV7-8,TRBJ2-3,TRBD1,TGTGCCAGCAGCTTGACAGGGGGGAGGGATACGCAGTATTTT,CASSLTGGRDTQYF
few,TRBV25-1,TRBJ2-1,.,TGTGCCAGCAGTGAATTCGCAGGGGATTCCGGACACGATGAGCAGTTCTTC,CASSEFAGDSGHDEQFF
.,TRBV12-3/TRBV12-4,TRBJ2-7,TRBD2,TGTGCCAGCAGCCCGGGAGGGACCCTCTACGAGCAGTACTTC,CASSPGGTLYEQYF
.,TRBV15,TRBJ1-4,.,TGTGCCACCAGCAGAGAGTCAGGGGCGGGAGAAAAACTGTTTTTT,CATSRESGAGEKLFF
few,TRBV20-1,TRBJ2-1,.,TGCAGTGCTAGAGCTCCGAGGGGGGGAGGGTTCTTC,CSARAPRGGGFF
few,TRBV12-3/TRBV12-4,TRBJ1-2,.,TGTGCCAGCAGTAGCGGTAGGGCCCGCGGCTACACCTTC,CASSSGRARGYTF
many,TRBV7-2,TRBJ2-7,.,TGTGCCAGCAGCCCCATGTGGGGGGTCTACGAGCAGTACTTC,CASSPMWGVYEQYF
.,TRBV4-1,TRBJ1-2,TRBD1,TGCGCCAGCAGCCAAGCTCAGGGGGACTATGGCTACACCTTC,CASSQAQGDYGYTF
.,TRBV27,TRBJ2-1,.,TGTGCCAGCAGTCTCGGATATGATGAGCAGTTCTTC,CASSLGYDEQFF
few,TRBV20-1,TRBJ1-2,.,TGCAGTGCTAGACAGGCCCCTTATGGCTACACCTTC,CSARQAPYGYTF
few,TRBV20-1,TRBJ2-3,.,TGCAGTGCTAGCCTACCTTGGATGGGCACAGATACGCAGTATTTT,CSASLPWMGTDTQYF
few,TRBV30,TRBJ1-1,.,TGTGCCTGGAGGCGGGAACTGAACACTGAAGCTTTCTTT,CAWRRELNTEAFF
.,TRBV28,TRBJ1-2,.,TGTGCCAGCACGATCCTCGGGGGGTACTATGGCTACACCTTC,CASTILGGYYGYTF
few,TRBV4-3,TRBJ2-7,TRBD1,TGCGCCAGCAGCCAAGATCCCAGGGGGCTTGAGCAGTACTTC,CASSQDPRGLEQYF
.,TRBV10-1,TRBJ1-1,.,TGCGCCGGGGGAGGCCAAGCTTTCTTT,CAGGGQAFF
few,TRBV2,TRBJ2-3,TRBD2,TGTGCCAGCAGTCCCGGAGGCGGGGGGGGCACAGATACGCAGTATTTT,CASSPGGGGGTDTQYF
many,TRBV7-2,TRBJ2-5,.,TGTGCCAGCAGCTTATGGAGGCCTTCGGAGACCCAGTACTTC,CASSLWRPSETQYF
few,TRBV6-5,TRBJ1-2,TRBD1,TGTGCCAGCAGCCTCAGGGGGCCGGACTATGGCTACACCTTC,CASSLRGPDYGYTF
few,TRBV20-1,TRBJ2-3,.,TGCAGTGCTGATGGGGACTCAAGCACAGATACGCAGTATTTT,CSADGDSSTDTQYF
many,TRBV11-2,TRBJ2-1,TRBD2,TGTGCCAGCAGCTTTACTACCGCTTCGGGGGGGCAGTTCTTC,CASSFTTASGGQFF
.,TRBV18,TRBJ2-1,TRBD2,TGTGCCAGCTCGTCGACTAGCGGGGGCGGTTACAATGAGCAGTTCTTC,CASSSTSGGGYNEQFF
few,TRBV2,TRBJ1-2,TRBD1,TGTGCCATTTCTTTGGTTGGACAGGGTTTTTCTTTGGATGGCTACACCTTC,CAISLVGQGFSLDGYTF
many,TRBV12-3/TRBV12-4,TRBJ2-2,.,TGTGCCAGCAGCCAGGGGTCCGGGGAGCTGTTTTTT,CASSQGSGELFF
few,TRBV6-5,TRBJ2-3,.,TGTGCCAGCAGTTACCCCTACGGTGGAGATACGCAGTATTTT,CASSYPYGGDTQYF
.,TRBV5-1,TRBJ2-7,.,TGCGCCAGCAGCTTGGAGGGGTTGGGGTACGAGCAGTACTTC,CASSLEGLGYEQYF
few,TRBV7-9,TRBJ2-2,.,TGTGCCAGCAGCTTACGGGCAGCGAACACCGGGGAGCTGTTTTTT,CASSLRAANTGELFF
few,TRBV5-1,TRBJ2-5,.,TGCGCCAGCAGCCAGGACCAGAGCACCCAGTACTTC,CASSQDQSTQYF
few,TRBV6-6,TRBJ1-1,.,TGTGCCAGCACCGTTTCGTCGGGTACTGAAGCTTTCTTT,CASTVSSGTEAFF
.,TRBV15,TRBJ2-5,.,TGTGCCACCAGCAGAGATTTGACTACCTACCAAGAGACCCAGTACTTC,CATSRDLTTYQETQYF
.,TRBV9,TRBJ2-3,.,TGTGCCAGCAGCGTAGTTCTCGGCTCCACAGATACGCAGTATTTT,CASSVVLGSTDTQYF
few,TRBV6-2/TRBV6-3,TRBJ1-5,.,TGTGCCAGCAGTTACTCGTATCAGCCCCAGCATTTT,CASSYSYQPQHF
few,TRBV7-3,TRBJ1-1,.,TGTGCCAGCAGCCAACAGGGTAGGGCGACTGAAGCTTTCTTT,CASSQQGRATEAFF
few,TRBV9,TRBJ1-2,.,TGTGCCAGCAGCGTAGATCCAGTCTCGTCTTATGGCTACACCTTC,CASSVDPVSSYGYTF
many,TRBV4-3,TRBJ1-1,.,TGCGCCAGCAGCCCACTCGAGGGGAAGGGGAACACTGAAGCTTTCTTT,CASSPLEGKGNTEAFF
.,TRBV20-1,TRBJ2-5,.,TGCAGTGTTGTTCTAACACGGGGGGCCCAAGAGACCCAGTACTTC,CSVVLTRGAQETQYF
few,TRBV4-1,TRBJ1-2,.,TGCGCCAGCAGCCAAGATCTCACGTTGCGGACATTAACGGGGGGCTACACCTTC,CASSQDLTLRTLTGGYTF
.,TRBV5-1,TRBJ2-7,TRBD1,TGCGCCAGCAGCGTCGACAGGGCCGACGAGCAGTACTTC,CASSVDRADEQYF
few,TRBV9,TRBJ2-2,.,TGTGCCAGCAGCGCCGAGCCAGGGGGGAGTTACGCCGGGGAGCTGTTTTTT,CASSAEPGGSYAGELFF
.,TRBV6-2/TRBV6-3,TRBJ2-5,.,TGTGCCAGCAGCCGGCGGATGGGCCTAGCTATCTTGAAGACCCAGTACTTC,CASSRRMGLAILKTQYF